These 17 T cell receptor beta chains were sequenced from one sample in a study of tumor and adjacent non-tumor tissue in lung cancer. Three rounds of nested PCR, following a modified ARM-PCR protocol, produced the TCRbeta library. TCRdb redid the calling of the multiplex PCR reads with MiXCR, one entry per CDR3 protein. The sample has 40,000 or so distinct CDR3 sequences; roughly 66% are singletons. This sample's RNA came from whole unsorted tissue. More than 3 cm separated this lung sample from the edge of the tumor. The sequencing input was distant non-tumor lung tissue. Receptors were obtained from a man aged 45-65 years with non-small cell lung cancer.

Details on this clonotype: A read error may produce the germline difference seen at one junction end. The rearrangement joins TRBV18 to TRBJ2-3; 7 bases fit TRBD1. CDR1 KGHSH and CDR2 LQKENI come from the germline V gene. The CDR3 loop spans 17 amino acids. The CDR3 nucleotides read TGTGCCAGCTCATCATGGAGCCGGGACAGCCTCCCAGATACGCGGTATTTT. The encoded protein is CASSSWSRDSLPDTRYF.

Notes on this clonotype: At one boundary the junction diverges from the germline segment, which might be a read error. The V and J genes are TRBV4-1 and TRBJ2-2; 7 bases match TRBD2. This CDR3 is 18 amino acids long. The germline V gene encodes CDR1 MGHRA and CDR2 YSYEKL. The CDR3: CVSSQELRLAVWTRELFF. DNA of the CDR3: TGCGTCAGCAGCCAAGAATTAAGGCTAGCGGTGTGGACCAGGGAGCTGTTTTTT.

The chain couples TRBV20-1 to TRBJ1-4; 7 bases are a match to TRBD1. V gave up 7 bases and J gave up 4 bases; unmatched junction bases: 6. The V gene's germline CDR1 is DFQATT and CDR2 SNEGSKA (reference sequence). The CDR3 has 13 amino acids. This chain's CDR3 is CSVPGTVNEKLFF. The CDR3 DNA reads TGCAGTGTCCCCGGGACAGTTAATGAAAAACTGTTTTTT.

On this clonotype: Since a much larger clone is just one base distant, this may be a read error. V and J are TRBV6-1 and TRBJ1-5, with D unresolved. The V end was cut by 0 bases, the J end by 3 bases, with 9 bases between. The germline CDR1 and CDR2 sequences are MNHNS and SASEGT. This CDR3 is built from 15 residues. The CDR3 coding sequence is TGTGCCAGCAGTGAAGCGGAGAAGATCAATCAGCCCCAGCATTTT. It codes for CASSEAEKINQPQHF.

This clonotype was seen a handful of times. This may be a read error: a much more frequent sequence differs by one nucleotide. This sequence joins TRBV6-5 and TRBJ1-4; D ambiguous. Looked up from germline, CDR1 is MNHEY and CDR2 is SVGAGI. Trimming took 4 bases from V and 2 from J, leaving 8 bases between them. This CDR3 spans 14 amino acids. The CDR3 is CASSCSSTNEKLFF. The CDR3 DNA is TGTGCCAGCAGTTGCTCGAGTACTAATGAAAAACTGTTTTTT.

Notes on this clonotype: A much larger clone differs by one base, so this may be a read error. The V gene is TRBV7-8, the J gene TRBJ2-1; the match to TRBD2 covers 8 bases. CDR1 and CDR2 (germline): SGHVS, FQNEAQ. This CDR3 region has 17 residues. J lost 4 bases, V lost 5 bases, and 13 bases had no gene match. In DNA, the CDR3 is TGTGCCAGCAGCCCCCTCGGGACGGGAGGGCGGTACAATGAGCAGTTCTTC. Translation: CASSPLGTGGRYNEQFF. The full variable domain, in which reference TRBV7-8 and TRBJ2-1 provide the parts outside the CDR3, is GAGVSQSPRYKVAKRGQDVALRCDPISGHVSLFWYQQALGQGPEFLTYFQNEAQLDKSGLPSDRFFAERPEGSVSTLKIQRTQQEDSAVYLCASSPLGTGGRYNEQFFGPGTRLTVL.

V gene TRBV2 combines with J gene TRBJ1-2; perhaps TRBD1 as D (6 bases). The germline CDR1 and CDR2 sequences are SNHLY and FYNNEI. The CDR3 totals 12 residues. CDR3 DNA: TGTAGCAGCAGTCGGGGGGCGTTGGGCTACACCTTC. Translating gives CSSSRGALGYTF.

Details on this clonotype: Germline is not matched at one junction end, which may reflect a read error. The chain has TRBV4-1 and TRBJ2-7; D remains unclear. The length of the CDR3 is 14 residues. Germline V lookup: CDR1 MGHRA, CDR2 YSYEKL. The CDR3 sequence is CASSQDLENYGQYF. For the CDR3, the DNA is TGCGCCAGCAGCCAAGATCTCGAAAACTACGGGCAGTACTTC.

The chain has TRBV10-2 and TRBJ1-5; D is possibly TRBD1 (5 bases). Germline V lookup: CDR1 WSHSY, CDR2 SAAADI. The germline V and J ends were trimmed by 0 bases and 11 bases, with 17 bases remaining between them. CDR3 length: 15 residues. CDR3 coding DNA: TGCGCCAGCAGTGAGTCCTGGTCAGGGACCCAGTCCCAGCATTTT. Translating gives CASSESWSGTQSQHF.

Worth noting for this clonotype: In this CDR3 the conserved last residue, phenylalanine or tryptophan, is missing, so a read error is likely. The chain recombines TRBV20-1 with TRBJ2-3, with D maybe TRBD2 (6 bases). Germline values: CDR1 DFQATT, CDR2 SNEGSKA (reference sequence). The CDR3 contains 14 residues. Deletions cut 3 bases from V and 5 bases from J, with 15 bases between. CDR3 DNA: TGCAGTGCTAGCCTGACTAGTGGGGTAGATACGCAGTATTTA. Encoded protein: CSASLTSGVDTQYL.

This clonotype was seen ten or more times. This rearrangement joins TRBV7-9 to TRBJ2-7; 8 bases agree with TRBD1. The germline CDR1 and CDR2 sequences are SEHNR and FQNEAQ (reference sequence). There are 14 residues in the CDR3. Trimming at V came to 5 bases and at J to 4 bases, leaving 7 bases not matched to a gene. CDR3 sequence (DNA): TGTGCCAGCAGCACAGCCGGGACAGGATACGAGCAGTACTTC. Its translation is CASSTAGTGYEQYF.

V and J are TRBV30 and TRBJ2-1, with 10 bases that match TRBD1. Per the germline V gene, CDR1 is GTSNPN and CDR2 is SVGIG (reference sequence). V lost 2 bases and J lost 5; bases outside the gene matches: 9. The CDR3 is 16 amino acids. CDR3 DNA: TGTGCCTGGAGTTTGACAGGGGGCAGGAGGAACAATGAGCAGTTCTTC. It yields the protein CAWSLTGGRRNNEQFF. Full variable domain (missing parts from reference TRBV30 and TRBJ2-1): SQTIHQWPATLVQPVGSPLSLECTVEGTSNPNLYWYRQAAGRGLQLLFYSVGIGQISSEVPQNLSASRPQDRQFILSSKKLLLSDSGFYLCAWSLTGGRRNNEQFFGPGTRLTVL.

This clonotype was seen a few times. The junction and the germline gene differ at one end; a read error may be behind it. This rearrangement joins TRBV4-2 to TRBJ2-2, with TRBD2 matching over 7 bases. CDR1 is LGHNA and CDR2 is YNFKEQ in the germline V gene. This CDR3 has 14 amino acids. Here the CDR3 DNA reads TGTGCCAACAGCCAAGGACTAGACACCGGGGAGCTGTTTTTT. Protein sequence: CANSQGLDTGELFF.

This clonotype has a single count. The DNA of the CDR3 is TGTGCAGGCAGCCAAGAAGACAGGGGGGTTGCAGATACGCAGTATTTT. This codes for CAGSQEDRGVADTQYF. V and J are TRBV14 and TRBJ2-3, with 9 bases fitting TRBD1. Germline-derived CDR1 and CDR2 are SGHDN and FVKESK. The CDR3 consists of 16 residues.

The chain employs TRBV9 and TRBJ2-1; 9 bases match TRBD2. This CDR3 is built from 17 residues. V lost 0 bases, J lost 0 bases, and 4 bases stayed unmatched. CDR1 and CDR2 from the germline V gene are SGDLS and YYNGEE. DNA of the CDR3: TGTGCCAGCAGCGTAGCTCCAGCGGGGGGCTCCTACAATGAGCAGTTCTTC. It specifies CASSVAPAGGSYNEQFF.

As to this clonotype: Compared with germline, one end of the junction differs, possibly owing to a read error. The rearrangement uses TRBV6-6 and TRBJ2-1, with D hard to call. Germline V gene sequence: CDR1 MNHNY, CDR2 SVGAGI (reference sequence). The CDR3 length is 14 residues. CDR3 loop: CASSYPIERYEQFF. The CDR3 nucleotides read TGTGCCAGCAGTTACCCGATAGAGCGCTATGAGCAATTCTTC.

This clonotype has a handful of counts. The V call is TRBV11-2, the J call TRBJ2-3; 8 bases map to TRBD2. J was trimmed by 7 bases and V by 1 base; bases with no gene match: 10. The germline CDR1 and CDR2 sequences are SGHAT and FQNNGV. The CDR3 covers 16 residues. The CDR3 nucleotides are TGTGCCAGCAGCTTAGCCTTAGCGGGAACTGGAAATACGCAGTATTTT. Its protein is CASSLALAGTGNTQYF. Filled out from reference TRBV11-2 and TRBJ2-3, the complete variable domain reads EAGVAQSPRYKIIEKRQSVAFWCNPISGHATLYWYQQILGQGPKLLIQFQNNGVVDDSQLPKDRFSAERLKGVDSTLKIQPAKLEDSAVYLCASSLALAGTGNTQYFGPGTRLTVL.